The 31 T cell receptor beta chains in this list originate from one sample, sequenced in a study of human T cells and chemical hapten exposure. TCRdb fed the RACE reads into MiXCR, producing one record per CDR3 protein. The data show approximately 96,000 distinct CDR3 sequences, with 9.3% seen just once and approximately 2% held by the top ten. Time point reported: patch test 2, 6 weeks after DPC sensitization. Treatment here: therapeutic diphenylcyclopropenone sensitization with weekly scalp DPC. The material was whole blood, obtained in connection with sensitization to the hapten diphenylcyclopropenone (DPC). The receptors were sampled from a woman between 40 and 50 years old with alopecia areata. Some clones in this sample may be carry-over from other donors' samples.

This clonotype was detected many times. J is TRBJ2-7 and V is TRBV9; 8 bases align to TRBD1. The trim removed 4 bases at V and 5 bases at J, leaving 11 bases unmatched. The CDR3 consists of 15 residues. Germline lookup yields CDR1 SGDLS and CDR2 YYNGEE. CDR3 coding DNA: TGTGCCAGCAGCCCCCGAGCAGGGGGCGTACACGAGCAGTACTTC. It codes for CASSPRAGGVHEQYF. Full variable domain (remainder filled in from reference TRBV9 and TRBJ2-7): DSGVTQTPKHLITATGQRVTLRCSPRSGDLSVYWYQQSLDQGLQFLIQYYNGEERAKGNILERFSAQQFPDLHSELNLSSLELGDSALYFCASSPRAGGVHEQYFGPGTRLTVT.

Ten or more counts support this clonotype. The chain is built from TRBV15 and TRBJ2-3; D is perhaps TRBD2 (6 bases). Per germline, CDR1 LNHNV and CDR2 YYDKDF (reference sequence). The CDR3 consists of 15 residues. Deletions cut 9 bases from V and 4 bases from J, with 20 bases between. Here the CDR3 DNA reads TGTGCCACTACCCCCTCCTCGGAGGGAGCAGATACGCAGTATTTT. It yields the protein CATTPSSEGADTQYF. Based on the CDR3 plus reference TRBV15 and TRBJ2-3, the full variable domain is DAMVIQNPRYQVTQFGKPVTLSCSQTLNHNVMYWYQQKSSQAPKLLFHYYDKDFNNEADTPDNFQSRRPNTSFCFLDIRSPGLGDTAMYLCATTPSSEGADTQYFGPGTRLTVL.

The table lists this clonotype with many counts. This rearrangement joins TRBV24-1 to TRBJ1-5; D gene unclear. V lost 6 bases to trimming and J lost 2 bases, with 4 bases between them. Germline CDR1 and CDR2: KGHDR and SFDVKD. The CDR3 contains 12 residues. The CDR3 bases are TGTGCCACCAGTAACGGCAATCAGCCCCAGCATTTT. Translated: CATSNGNQPQHF.

The count of this clonotype is one. The chain joins TRBV11-1 to TRBJ2-7; 8 bases agree with TRBD2. CDR3 size: 14 residues. V dropped 5 bases and J dropped 2; count of bases not matched to a gene: 5. Germline loops: CDR1 SGHAT, CDR2 FQDESV (reference sequence). In DNA form, the CDR3 reads TGTGCCAGCAGCCTTAGCGGGATCACCTACGAGCAGTACTTC. Its translation: CASSLSGITYEQYF. The full variable domain, with the rest looked up from reference TRBV11-1 and TRBJ2-7, is EAEVAQSPRYKITEKSQAVAFWCDPISGHATLYWYRQILGQGPELLVQFQDESVVDDSQLPKDRFSAERLKGVDSTLKIQPAELGDSAMYLCASSLSGITYEQYFGPGTRLTVT.

This clonotype appeared many times. The chain combines TRBV20-1 with TRBJ2-7; 8 nucleotides match TRBD1. V shed 0 bases, J shed 4 bases, and the junction held 5 bases outside the gene matches. Looked up from germline, CDR1 is DFQATT and CDR2 is SNEGSKA (reference sequence). The CDR3 totals 14 residues. The CDR3 loop is CSARDSTGVYEQYF. Written as DNA, the CDR3 is TGCAGTGCTAGAGACTCGACAGGGGTATACGAGCAGTACTTC.

The chain has TRBV12-3 or TRBV12-4 and TRBJ2-5; the match to TRBD2 covers 7 bases. This CDR3 has 15 amino acids. Germline trimming cut 6 bases from V and 2 bases from J; bases unmatched to any gene: 9. DNA for the CDR3: TGTGCCAGCAGCCCCTTTGCTAGCGGTCAAGAGACCCAGTACTTC. Encoded protein: CASSPFASGQETQYF.

The genes are TRBV12-3 or TRBV12-4 and TRBJ2-3; 7 nucleotides agree with TRBD1. V trimming: 5 bases; J trimming: 6 bases; junction bases outside the gene matches: 11. This CDR3 is 15 amino acids long. The CDR3 bases are TGTGCCAGCAGTGCCGGACAGGTAGCATCCGATACGCAGTATTTT. Translated: CASSAGQVASDTQYF.

This clonotype came up once. The chain joins TRBV29-1 to TRBJ1-2, with TRBD1 matching over 9 bases. The CDR3 is 11 amino acids. The germline V gene encodes CDR1 SQVTM and CDR2 ANQGSEA. Trimming cost V 5 bases and J 6 bases; bases outside gene matches: 1. The CDR3 loop reads CSVWTGDGYTF. CDR3 bases: TGCAGCGTTTGGACAGGGGATGGCTACACCTTC.

This clonotype was found a few times. The genes are TRBV6-1 and TRBJ2-3; TRBD2 matches 11 bases. The CDR3 is 15 residues long. Germline V gene data show CDR1 as MNHNS and CDR2 as SASEGT. V trimming: 4 bases; J trimming: 2 bases; junction bases outside the gene matches: 2. CDR3 in DNA: TGTGCCAGCAGTGCGACTAGCGGGAACACAGATACGCAGTATTTT. Its protein is CASSATSGNTDTQYF.

The table lists this clonotype with many counts. J is TRBJ2-4 and V is TRBV2, with unresolved D. V was cut by 3 bases and J by 8 bases, with 8 bases left in between. The CDR3 covers 12 residues. CDR1 is SNHLY and CDR2 is FYNNEI in the germline V gene. The CDR3: CASSDRSHIQYF. In nucleotides, the CDR3 is TGTGCCAGCAGTGACCGATCCCACATTCAGTACTTC.

This clonotype was counted many times. The CDR3 DNA is TGTGCCAGCTCGGTGGGCCGGAAAGAGACCCAGTACTTC. Translated, it gives CASSVGRKETQYF. The chain employs TRBV7-2 and TRBJ2-5; D gene unclear. CDR3 length: 13 residues. The germline V and J ends were trimmed by 8 bases and 3 bases, with 13 bases remaining between them. Looked up from germline, CDR1 is SGHTA and CDR2 is FQGNSA.

The chain employs TRBV30 and TRBJ2-1, with no clear D. The germline V gene encodes CDR1 GTSNPN and CDR2 SVGIG (reference sequence). V lost 5 bases to trimming and J lost 7 bases, with 18 bases between them. The CDR3 is made up of 14 amino acids. This chain's CDR3 is CAWGPLTPLNEQFF. CDR3 coding DNA: TGTGCCTGGGGACCCCTGACGCCCTTGAATGAGCAGTTCTTC.

This clonotype came up a few times. The V gene is TRBV7-2, the J gene TRBJ2-7; D gene uncertain. The ends were cut back, 5 bases at V and 7 bases at J, with 18 bases in the middle. Germline CDR1 and CDR2: SGHTA and FQGNSA. The CDR3 is 14 residues long. Here the CDR3 reads CASSPGPSRWEQYF. The DNA of the CDR3 is TGTGCCAGCAGCCCCGGACCCTCGAGATGGGAGCAGTACTTC. Complete variable domain (other parts from reference TRBV7-2 and TRBJ2-7): GAGVSQSPSNKVTEKGKDVELRCDPISGHTALYWYRQSLGQGLEFLIYFQGNSAPDKSGLPSDRFSAERTGGSVSTLTIQRTQQEDSAVYLCASSPGPSRWEQYFGPGTRLTVT.

The chain couples TRBV4-3 to TRBJ2-7, with D perhaps TRBD2 (5 bases). The V gene's germline CDR1 is LGHNA and CDR2 YSLEER. Trimming stripped 1 base from V and 7 bases from J, with 11 bases between. CDR3 length equals 13 residues. CDR3 bases: TGCGCCAGCAGCCAAGCGACGCCGGGAGAGCAGTACTTC. Protein product: CASSQATPGEQYF.

At least ten counts were recorded for this clonotype. The gene calls are TRBV12-3 or TRBV12-4 and TRBJ1-1; 7 bases agree with TRBD1. This CDR3 spans 12 amino acids. With V trimmed by 6 bases and J by 7 bases, 5 bases remained unmatched. CDR3 nucleotide sequence: TGTGCCAGCAGCTTGACAGGGATTGAAGCTTTCTTT. Translation: CASSLTGIEAFF.

This clonotype occurred many times. This chain links TRBV6-6 with TRBJ1-5; 8 nucleotides line up with TRBD1. V dropped 2 bases and J dropped 2; count of bases not matched to a gene: 5. The germline V gene has CDR1 MNHNY and CDR2 SVGAGI (reference sequence). The CDR3 sequence is 16 residues long. In nucleotides, the CDR3 is TGTGCCAGCAGTTACGACAGGGGAGGAGGCAATCAGCCCCAGCATTTT. It is translated as CASSYDRGGGNQPQHF.

V usage is TRBV30 and J usage is TRBJ2-1, with 7 bases fitting TRBD1. V lost 2 bases and J lost 2; bases outside the gene matches: 3. The CDR3 has 14 amino acids. Germline values: CDR1 GTSNPN, CDR2 SVGIG (reference sequence). The CDR3 loop reads CAWSWQGAYNEQFF. CDR3 nucleotides: TGTGCCTGGAGTTGGCAGGGGGCCTACAATGAGCAGTTCTTC.

Only a few counts were recorded for this clonotype. This sequence joins TRBV29-1 and TRBJ1-4; D may be TRBD1 (5 bases). This CDR3 contains 14 residues. Germline lookup yields CDR1 SQVTM and CDR2 ANQGSEA. The V and J ends lost 1 base and 6 bases respectively, with 12 bases between them. Here the CDR3 reads CSVEAALGDEKLFF. CDR3 DNA: TGCAGCGTTGAAGCTGCGTTGGGGGATGAAAAACTGTTTTTT.

This clonotype was seen a few times. The V call is TRBV20-1, the J call TRBJ2-1; 7 bases align to TRBD2. After removal of 3 bases from V and 1 base from J, the junction contained 6 bases not matched to a gene. The CDR3 has 15 residues. Germline-derived CDR1 and CDR2 are DFQATT and SNEGSKA (reference sequence). CDR3 sequence reads: CSARQLAASYNEQFF. CDR3 nucleotide sequence: TGCAGTGCTAGGCAGCTAGCGGCTTCCTACAATGAGCAGTTCTTC.

The chain links TRBV20-1 to TRBJ2-7; weak D call: TRBD1 (6 bases). The germline V gene has CDR1 DFQATT and CDR2 SNEGSKA (reference sequence). The CDR3 consists of 12 residues. The CDR3: CSAKKDSYEQYF. In DNA form, the CDR3 reads TGCAGCGCGAAAAAGGACAGTTACGAGCAGTACTTC.

This clonotype was seen many times. V usage is TRBV6-1 and J usage is TRBJ1-5; tentative D call: TRBD1 (6 bases). The CDR3 is made up of 13 amino acids. V dropped 7 bases and J dropped 8 bases, with 15 bases sitting between them. The germline gives CDR1 MNHNS, CDR2 SASEGT. CDR3 loop: CASTRQVQEPQHF. CDR3 sequence (DNA): TGTGCCAGCACAAGACAGGTGCAGGAGCCCCAGCATTTT.

In this sample, this clonotype turned up many times. The rearrangement links TRBV20-1 to TRBJ2-7; TRBD2 agrees at 13 bases. This CDR3 comprises 17 residues. V dropped 3 bases and J dropped 7; count of bases not matched to a gene: 15. Germline values: CDR1 DFQATT, CDR2 SNEGSKA (reference sequence). Written as DNA, the CDR3 is TGCAGTGCTAGCTCCACTAGCGGGAGGGACCCCGCTAAAGAGCAGTACTTC. Its translation: CSASSTSGRDPAKEQYF.

The chain carries TRBV28 and TRBJ2-7; possibly TRBD2 for D (5 bases). Germline CDR1 MDHEN, CDR2 SYDVKM. Trimming removed 5 bases from V and 3 bases from J, with 8 bases in between. The CDR3 has 12 residues. Here the CDR3 reads CASSSGGYEQYF. The CDR3 nucleotides read TGTGCCAGCAGTAGCGGCGGCTACGAGCAGTACTTC.

There are many counts of this clonotype. J is TRBJ2-2 and V is TRBV5-5, with D unclear. Deletions cut 5 bases from V and 4 bases from J, with 27 bases between. The CDR3 consists of 19 residues. CDR1 and CDR2 (germline): SGHKS, YYEKEE (reference sequence). In nucleotides, the CDR3 is TGTGCCAGCAGGAAAGGCCCCTTCGACCCAGCGTCTAGCACCGGGGAGCTGTTTTTT. Translation gives CASRKGPFDPASSTGELFF.

This clonotype was found many times. CDR3 residues: CASSLTSKDTQYF. The CDR3 nucleotides are TGTGCCAGCAGCCTGACTAGTAAGGATACGCAGTATTTT. This rearrangement joins TRBV7-2 to TRBJ2-3, with D maybe TRBD2 (6 bases). V shed 5 bases and J shed 6 bases, with 12 bases lying between them. Per germline, CDR1 SGHTA and CDR2 FQGNSA. The CDR3 contains 13 residues.

This clonotype was found many times. The genes are TRBV20-1 and TRBJ2-7; 8 positions match TRBD1. Germline V gene lookup returns CDR1 DFQATT and CDR2 SNEGSKA (reference sequence). V lost 4 bases to trimming and J lost 4 bases; unmatched junction nucleotides: 3. The CDR3 is 12 amino acids. The CDR3 region is CSATGQGYEQYF. The CDR3 DNA reads as TGCAGTGCTACTGGACAGGGTTACGAGCAGTACTTC.

The chain carries TRBV7-2 and TRBJ2-3, with TRBD2 matching 9 bases. Germline V gene lookup returns CDR1 SGHTA and CDR2 FQGNSA. The CDR3 loop spans 16 amino acids. J was trimmed by 11 bases and V by 5 bases; bases with no gene match: 17. CDR3 loop: CASSRTIAGDSVGQYF. The CDR3 DNA is TGTGCCAGCAGCCGAACGATAGCGGGAGATTCGGTTGGGCAGTATTTT.

This clonotype came up many times. CDR3 in amino acids: CASSLPPIYEQYF. CDR3 DNA sequence: TGTGCCAGCAGTTTACCCCCAATCTACGAGCAGTACTTC. The J gene is TRBJ2-7, the V gene TRBV12-3 or TRBV12-4; the D is unclear. The CDR3 sequence is 13 residues long. The V and J ends lost 2 bases and 3 bases respectively, with 8 bases between them.

Only a few counts were recorded for this clonotype. V and J are TRBV29-1 and TRBJ2-3, with TRBD1 identical over 9 bases. The germline V gene encodes CDR1 SQVTM and CDR2 ANQGSEA. The CDR3 has 14 residues. The J segment lost 0 bases and the V segment lost 6 bases, leaving 4 bases of the junction unmatched. DNA of the CDR3: TGCAGCGTGGGGACAGGGACTAGCACAGATACGCAGTATTTT. Encoded protein: CSVGTGTSTDTQYF.

In its sample, this clonotype was seen a few times. The chain joins TRBV7-2 to TRBJ2-5, with D perhaps TRBD1 or TRBD2 (5 bases each). The V gene lost 5 bases and the J gene lost 5 bases, with 12 bases spanning the gap. Per germline, CDR1 SGHTA and CDR2 FQGNSA. The CDR3 extends over 13 amino acids. CDR3 nucleotides: TGTGCCAGCAGCCAGGGAGTAGTGGAGACCCAGTACTTC. Translated: CASSQGVVETQYF.

The J gene is TRBJ2-1, the V gene TRBV18; D ambiguous. This CDR3 is built from 13 residues. The ends were cut back, 0 bases at V and 5 bases at J, with 5 bases in the middle. Germline CDR1 reads KGHSH; CDR2 reads LQKENI. The CDR3 nucleotides are TGTGCCAGCTCACCACCGTCAGACAATGAGCAGTTCTTC. It translates to CASSPPSDNEQFF. The full variable domain, completed using reference TRBV18 and TRBJ2-1, is NAGVMQNPRHLVRRRGQEARLRCSPMKGHSHVYWYRQLPEEGLKFMVYLQKENIIDESGMPKERFSAEFPKEGPSILRIQQVVRGDSAAYFCASSPPSDNEQFFGPGTRLTVL.